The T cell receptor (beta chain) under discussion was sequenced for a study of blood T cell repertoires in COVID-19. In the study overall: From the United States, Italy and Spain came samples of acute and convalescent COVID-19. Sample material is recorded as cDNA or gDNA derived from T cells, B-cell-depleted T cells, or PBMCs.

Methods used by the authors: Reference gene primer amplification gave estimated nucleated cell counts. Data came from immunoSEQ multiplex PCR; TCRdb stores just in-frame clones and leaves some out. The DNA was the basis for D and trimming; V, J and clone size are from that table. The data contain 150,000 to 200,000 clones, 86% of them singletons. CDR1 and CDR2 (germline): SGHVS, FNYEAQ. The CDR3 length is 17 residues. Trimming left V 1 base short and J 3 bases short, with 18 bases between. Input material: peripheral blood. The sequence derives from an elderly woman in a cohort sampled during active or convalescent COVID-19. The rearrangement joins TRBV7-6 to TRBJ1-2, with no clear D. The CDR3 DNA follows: TGTGCCAGCAGCTTAGACCCGCCGTCCGGGGAGGACTATGGCTACACCTTC. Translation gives CASSLDPPSGEDYGYTF.